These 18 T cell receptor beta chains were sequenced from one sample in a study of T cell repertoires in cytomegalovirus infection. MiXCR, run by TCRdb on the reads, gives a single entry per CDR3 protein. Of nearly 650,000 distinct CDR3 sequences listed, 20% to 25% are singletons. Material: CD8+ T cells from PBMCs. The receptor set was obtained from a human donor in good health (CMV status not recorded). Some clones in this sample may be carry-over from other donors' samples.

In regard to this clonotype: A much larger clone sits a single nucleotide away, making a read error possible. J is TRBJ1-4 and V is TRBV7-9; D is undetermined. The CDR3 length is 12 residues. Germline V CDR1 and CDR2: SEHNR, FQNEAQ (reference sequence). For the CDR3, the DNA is TGTGCCAGCAGCCAGAGGGCCGAAAAACTGTGTTTT. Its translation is CASSQRAEKLCF.

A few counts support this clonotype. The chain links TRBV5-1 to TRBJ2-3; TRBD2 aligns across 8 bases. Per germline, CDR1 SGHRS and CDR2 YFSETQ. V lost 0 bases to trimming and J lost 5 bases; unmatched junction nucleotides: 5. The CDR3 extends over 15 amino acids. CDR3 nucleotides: TGCGCCAGCAGCTTGGAAGCGGGGGCGGGAGATACGCAGTATTTT. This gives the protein CASSLEAGAGDTQYF.

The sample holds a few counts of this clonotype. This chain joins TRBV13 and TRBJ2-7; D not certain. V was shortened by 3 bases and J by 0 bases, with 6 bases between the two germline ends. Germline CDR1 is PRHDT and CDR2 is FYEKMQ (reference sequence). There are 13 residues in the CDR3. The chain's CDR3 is CASSFSSSYEQYF. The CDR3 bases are TGTGCCAGCAGCTTCTCTTCCTCCTACGAGCAGTACTTC.

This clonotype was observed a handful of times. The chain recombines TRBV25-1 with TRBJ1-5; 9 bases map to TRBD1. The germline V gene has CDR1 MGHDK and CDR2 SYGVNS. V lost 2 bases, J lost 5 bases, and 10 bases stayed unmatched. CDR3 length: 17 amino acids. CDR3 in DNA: TGTGCCAGCAGTGAAACCGGGACAGGGTCATCCGATCAGCCCCAGCATTTT. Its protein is CASSETGTGSSDQPQHF.

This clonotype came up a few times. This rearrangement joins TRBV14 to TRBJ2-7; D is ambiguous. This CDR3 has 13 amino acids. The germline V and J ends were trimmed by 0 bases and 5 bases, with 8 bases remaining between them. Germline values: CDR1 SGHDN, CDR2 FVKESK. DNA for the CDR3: TGTGCCAGCAGCCAAGATTTGGCTGACGAGCAGTACGTC. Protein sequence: CASSQDLADEQYV.

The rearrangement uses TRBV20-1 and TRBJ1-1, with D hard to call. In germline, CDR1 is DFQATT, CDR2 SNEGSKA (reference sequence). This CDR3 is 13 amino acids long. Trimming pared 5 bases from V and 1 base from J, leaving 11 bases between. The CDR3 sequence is CSAPWVQNTEAFF. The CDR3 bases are TGCAGTGCTCCCTGGGTCCAGAACACTGAAGCTTTCTTT.

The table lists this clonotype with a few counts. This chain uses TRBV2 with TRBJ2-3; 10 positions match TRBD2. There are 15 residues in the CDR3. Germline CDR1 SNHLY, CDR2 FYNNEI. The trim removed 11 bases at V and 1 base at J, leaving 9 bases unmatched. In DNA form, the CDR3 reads TGTGCCCGGACCCGGACTAGCGGACGCACAGATACGCAGTATTTT. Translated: CARTRTSGRTDTQYF.

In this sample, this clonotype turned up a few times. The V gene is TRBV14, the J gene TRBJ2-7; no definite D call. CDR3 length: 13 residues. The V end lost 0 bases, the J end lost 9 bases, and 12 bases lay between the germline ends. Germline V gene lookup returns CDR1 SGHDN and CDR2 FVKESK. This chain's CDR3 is CASSQDLWEGQYF. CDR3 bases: TGTGCCAGCAGCCAAGATCTTTGGGAAGGGCAGTACTTC.

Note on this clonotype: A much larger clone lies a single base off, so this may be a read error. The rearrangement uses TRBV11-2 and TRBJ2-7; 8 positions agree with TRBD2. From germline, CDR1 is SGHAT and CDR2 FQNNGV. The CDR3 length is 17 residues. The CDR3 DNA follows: TGTGCCAGCAGATTAGATCTCCTGGGCGGGGGGACATACGAGCAGTACTTC. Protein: CASRLDLLGGGTYEQYF.

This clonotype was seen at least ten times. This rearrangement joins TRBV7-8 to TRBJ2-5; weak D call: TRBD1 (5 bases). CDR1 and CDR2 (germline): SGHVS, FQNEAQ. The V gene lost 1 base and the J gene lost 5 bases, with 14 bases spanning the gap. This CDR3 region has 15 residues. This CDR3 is CASSLGVGPGETQYF. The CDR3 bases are TGTGCCAGCAGCTTAGGGGTGGGGCCCGGCGAGACCCAGTACTTC.

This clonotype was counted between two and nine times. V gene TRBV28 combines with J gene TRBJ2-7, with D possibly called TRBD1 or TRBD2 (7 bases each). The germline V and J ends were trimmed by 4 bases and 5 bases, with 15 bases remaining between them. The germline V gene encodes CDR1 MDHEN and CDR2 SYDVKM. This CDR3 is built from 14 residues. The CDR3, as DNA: TGTGCCAGCAGTTCCCGGGGAGGGGGCAACGAGCAGTACGTC. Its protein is CASSSRGGGNEQYV.

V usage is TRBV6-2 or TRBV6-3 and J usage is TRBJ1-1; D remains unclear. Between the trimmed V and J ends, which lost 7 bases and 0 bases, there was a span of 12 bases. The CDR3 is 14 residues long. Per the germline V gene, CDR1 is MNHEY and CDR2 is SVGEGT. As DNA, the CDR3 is TGTGCCAGCATTCTCGGGAGGATGAACACTGAAGCTTTCTTT. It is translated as CASILGRMNTEAFF.

CDR3 region: CASSLAVDSKDEQFF. DNA of the CDR3: TGTGCCAGCAGCTTGGCCGTGGACTCGAAGGATGAGCAGTTCTTC. The rearrangement joins TRBV5-4 to TRBJ2-1; D is possibly TRBD2 (5 bases). Trimming removed 0 bases at V and 8 bases at J, with 15 bases between. CDR1 and CDR2 (germline): SGHNT, YYREEE (reference sequence). The CDR3 loop spans 15 amino acids.

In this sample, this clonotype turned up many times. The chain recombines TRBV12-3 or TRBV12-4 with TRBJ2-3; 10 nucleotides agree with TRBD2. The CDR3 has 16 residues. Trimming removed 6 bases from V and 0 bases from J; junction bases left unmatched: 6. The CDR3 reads CASRRRAGGSTDTQYF. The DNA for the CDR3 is TGTGCCAGCAGGCGTCGAGCGGGGGGGAGCACAGATACGCAGTATTTT.

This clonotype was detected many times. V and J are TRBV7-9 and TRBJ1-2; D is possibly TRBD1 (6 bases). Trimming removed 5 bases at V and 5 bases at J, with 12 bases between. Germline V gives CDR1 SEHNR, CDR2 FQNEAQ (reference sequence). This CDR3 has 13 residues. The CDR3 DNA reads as TGTGCCAGCAGCATACAGGGTCGATATGGCTACACCTTC. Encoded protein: CASSIQGRYGYTF.

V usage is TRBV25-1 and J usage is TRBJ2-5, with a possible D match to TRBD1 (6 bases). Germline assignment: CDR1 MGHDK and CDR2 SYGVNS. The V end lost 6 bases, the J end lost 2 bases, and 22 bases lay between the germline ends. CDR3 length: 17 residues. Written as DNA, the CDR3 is TGTGCCAGCAGGGGTCCTTTCGGACAGATACCTCAAGAGACCCAGTACTTC. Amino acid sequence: CASRGPFGQIPQETQYF.

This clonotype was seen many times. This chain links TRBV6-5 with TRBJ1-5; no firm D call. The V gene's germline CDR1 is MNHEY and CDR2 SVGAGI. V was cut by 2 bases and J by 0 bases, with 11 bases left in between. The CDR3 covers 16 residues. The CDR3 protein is CASSYRRPDSNQPQHF. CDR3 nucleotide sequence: TGTGCCAGCAGTTACAGGAGGCCGGATAGCAATCAGCCCCAGCATTTT.

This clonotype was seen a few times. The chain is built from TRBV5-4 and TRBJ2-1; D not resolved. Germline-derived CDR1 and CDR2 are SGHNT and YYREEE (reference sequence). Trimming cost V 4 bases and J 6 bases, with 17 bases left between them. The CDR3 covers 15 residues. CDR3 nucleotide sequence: TGTGCCAGCAGCCCTTGGAAAGGGCCGATCAATGAGCAGTTCTTC. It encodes CASSPWKGPINEQFF.